The 25 T cell receptor beta chains given below trace back to one sample, sequenced in a study of PD-1 blockade in classical Hodgkin lymphoma (dated by TCRdb to about 2020). This specimen's time point label, interpreted: newly diagnosed, previously untreated cHL patient sample. Library creation used the immunoSEQ multiplex PCR assay. TCRdb stores this immuneACCESS table with in-frame sequences only. Part of the clones is absent; in the studies checked, under half of the shortfall reflects unresolved V genes, and no reason is known for the rest. The sample table records roughly 34,000 clones; 90% to 95% of these occur just once. In total, the top ten clones hold about 2.5% of the sample. The sample taken for sequencing was peripheral blood mononuclear cells (PBMCs). These receptors all stem from a human donor with classical Hodgkin lymphoma.

DNA for the CDR3: TGTGCCAGCAGCTCCAAGGGGGGGCGGCGAGATACGCAGTATTTT. Translated, it gives CASSSKGGRRDTQYF. The V call is TRBV5-4, the J call TRBJ2-3; a possible D gene is TRBD2 (7 bases). This CDR3 has 15 amino acids. Trimming took off 3 bases at V and 5 bases at J, with 16 bases between the two ends. Germline V lookup: CDR1 SGHNT, CDR2 YYREEE (reference sequence).

The chain links TRBV30 to TRBJ1-2; D is possibly TRBD1 (6 bases). CDR1 GTSNPN and CDR2 SVGIG come from the germline V gene (reference sequence). The V end lost 3 bases, the J end lost 6 bases, and 26 bases lay between the germline ends. The CDR3 runs 17 residues. CDR3 in DNA: TGTGCCTGGAGCGGCCGAGGGGGATGGGGAAGCGCGGATGGCTACACCTTC. Protein product: CAWSGRGGWGSADGYTF.

This clone was observed a single time. The rearrangement joins TRBV11-2 to TRBJ2-7; D is uncertain. Per the germline V gene, CDR1 is SGHAT and CDR2 is FQNNGV. The V gene lost 1 base and the J gene lost 2 bases, with 6 bases spanning the gap. The length of the CDR3 is 13 residues. The CDR3 DNA sequence: TGTGCCAGCAGCTTAGTAACCCCCTACGAGCAGTACTTC. Protein product: CASSLVTPYEQYF.

The V and J genes are TRBV6-1 and TRBJ1-2, with unresolved D. Looked up from germline, CDR1 is MNHNS and CDR2 is SASEGT. The CDR3 runs 14 residues. V was shortened by 2 bases and J by 3 bases, with 10 bases between the two germline ends. CDR3 in DNA: TGTGCCAGCAGTGAACACGGGTACTACTATGGCTACACCTTC. Translated: CASSEHGYYYGYTF.

CDR3 sequence: CATSRARRTGGGSPLHF. The DNA for the CDR3 is TGTGCCACCAGCAGAGCGCGAAGGACAGGGGGTGGTTCACCCCTCCACTTT. The chain joins TRBV15 to TRBJ1-6; 10 bases agree with TRBD1. CDR1 is LNHNV, CDR2 YYDKDF, per germline (reference sequence). CDR3 length: 17 amino acids. Germline trimming cut 1 base from V and 9 bases from J; bases unmatched to any gene: 9.

This clone appeared once. The genes are TRBV28 and TRBJ2-3, with a tentative D call TRBD2 (5 bases). The ends were cut back, 3 bases at V and 3 bases at J, with 28 bases in the middle. The germline gives CDR1 MDHEN, CDR2 SYDVKM. The CDR3 contains 20 residues. The CDR3 protein is CASSFSPRLNRGRLTDTQYF. The CDR3 DNA is TGTGCCAGCAGTTTCTCCCCCCGCCTGAATAGAGGGAGATTAACAGATACGCAGTATTTT.

The V gene is TRBV5-1, the J gene TRBJ2-7, with 8 bases fitting TRBD2. CDR3 size: 14 residues. V was clipped by 1 base and J by 6 bases; unmatched bases: 6. CDR1 is SGHRS, CDR2 YFSETQ, per germline. CDR3 region: CASSLSAGAGEQYF. CDR3 sequence (DNA): TGCGCCAGCAGCTTGTCAGCGGGGGCGGGCGAGCAGTACTTC.

The chain employs TRBV6-1 and TRBJ1-5; D remains ambiguous. The CDR3 contains 16 residues. The V end lost 0 bases, the J end lost 1 base, and 10 bases lay between the germline ends. Germline V gives CDR1 MNHNS, CDR2 SASEGT. CDR3 amino acids: CASSEASTLSNQPQHF. CDR3 bases: TGTGCCAGCAGTGAAGCGTCAACCTTAAGCAATCAGCCCCAGCATTTT.

The chain carries TRBV18 and TRBJ2-1; 10 bases align to TRBD2. The germline V gene encodes CDR1 KGHSH and CDR2 LQKENI. The CDR3 is 16 amino acids. The J segment lost 2 bases and the V segment lost 3 bases, leaving 4 bases of the junction unmatched. CDR3 in DNA: TGTGCCAGCTCACCCCGAGCGGGGGGGCCCTACAATGAGCAGTTCTTC. This encodes CASSPRAGGPYNEQFF.

This chain links TRBV4-2 with TRBJ1-5; no firm D call. The CDR3 runs 14 residues. Germline V gene lookup returns CDR1 LGHNA and CDR2 YNFKEQ. V lost 0 bases to trimming and J lost 0 bases, with 3 bases between them. Written as DNA, the CDR3 is TGTGCCAGCAGCCAAGAGGATAGCAATCAGCCCCAGCATTTT. Encoded protein: CASSQEDSNQPQHF.

This chain uses TRBV6-1 with TRBJ1-2; no reliable D call. Trimming stripped 5 bases from V and 2 bases from J, with 9 bases between. CDR3 length: 13 amino acids. In germline, CDR1 is MNHNS, CDR2 SASEGT. Here the CDR3 DNA reads TGTGCCAGCAGTCGGGCCTACAACTATGGCTACACCTTC. Protein product: CASSRAYNYGYTF.

This rearrangement joins TRBV7-9 to TRBJ2-1; D not resolved. The ends were cut back, 5 bases at V and 9 bases at J, with 26 bases in the middle. Germline-derived CDR1 and CDR2 are SEHNR and FQNEAQ (reference sequence). The CDR3 has 17 amino acids. CDR3 in amino acids: CASSPSIPVRYPGEQFF. CDR3 nucleotide sequence: TGTGCCAGCAGCCCCTCGATCCCAGTTAGGTACCCGGGTGAGCAGTTCTTC.

This clone was observed once. The CDR3 DNA reads as TGTGCCAGCAGCCGCCCGGCTAGCTTCAATGAGCAGTTCTTC. It is translated as CASSRPASFNEQFF. The rearrangement joins TRBV7-9 to TRBJ2-1; perhaps TRBD2 as D (5 bases). The germline V gene has CDR1 SEHNR and CDR2 FQNEAQ (reference sequence). Trimming took off 5 bases at V and 6 bases at J, with 14 bases between the two ends. The CDR3 consists of 14 residues.

The chain links TRBV29-1 to TRBJ2-1, with 14 bases identical to TRBD2. In germline, CDR1 is SQVTM, CDR2 ANQGSEA. This CDR3 is built from 15 residues. Trimming took 7 bases from V and 7 from J; bases not matched to a gene: 9. CDR3 sequence reads: CSAAPGTSGSNEQFF. CDR3 nucleotide sequence: TGCAGCGCCGCACCCGGGACTAGCGGGAGTAATGAGCAGTTCTTC.

V usage is TRBV6-5 and J usage is TRBJ1-5; no definite D call. Looked up from germline, CDR1 is MNHEY and CDR2 is SVGAGI. This CDR3 comprises 14 residues. Trimming cost V 5 bases and J 0 bases, with 8 bases left between them. The CDR3, as DNA: TGTGCCAGCAGTATTTCGGATAGCAATCAGCCCCAGCATTTT. Its protein is CASSISDSNQPQHF.

This clone was seen a handful of times. The genes are TRBV19 and TRBJ2-2, with a tentative D call TRBD1 (6 bases). Germline assignment: CDR1 LNHDA and CDR2 SQIVND (reference sequence). The CDR3 totals 16 residues. V lost 5 bases to trimming and J lost 3 bases, with 16 bases between them. The CDR3 DNA sequence: TGTGCCAGTAGTCCCCGGCAGGGGCCGGACACCGGGGAGCTGTTTTTT. Its protein product is CASSPRQGPDTGELFF.

The chain has TRBV28 and TRBJ1-1; D is undetermined. CDR1 and CDR2 (germline): MDHEN, SYDVKM. V was trimmed by 5 bases and J by 2 bases, leaving 9 bases between them. The CDR3 is 13 residues long. CDR3 nucleotides: TGTGCCAGCAGTGGCCTATTTAACACTGAAGCTTTCTTT. It is translated as CASSGLFNTEAFF.

The chain joins TRBV5-1 to TRBJ2-7; tentatively, D is TRBD2 (5 bases). CDR1 and CDR2 from the germline V gene are SGHRS and YFSETQ. The germline V and J ends were trimmed by 3 bases and 5 bases, with 12 bases remaining between them. The length of the CDR3 is 13 residues. The DNA of the CDR3 is TGCGCCAGCAGCTCCGACGGGCGGGACGAGCAGTACTTC. Translation gives CASSSDGRDEQYF.

The chain uses TRBV2 and TRBJ1-2; no firm D call. V lost 0 bases and J lost 4, with 18 bases in between. The CDR3 extends over 17 amino acids. The V gene's germline CDR1 is SNHLY and CDR2 FYNNEI. This chain's CDR3 is CASSEALSSLTVYGYTF. In nucleotides, the CDR3 is TGTGCCAGCAGTGAAGCCCTTTCGTCGCTGACCGTCTATGGCTACACCTTC.

This chain links TRBV27 with TRBJ1-1; 7 bases match TRBD1. Germline CDR1 is MNHEY and CDR2 is SMNVEV (reference sequence). This CDR3 spans 15 amino acids. With V trimmed by 5 bases and J by 5 bases, 11 bases remained unmatched. CDR3 loop: CASSLTGAPGTEAFF. The CDR3 DNA reads TGTGCCAGCAGTCTCACAGGGGCCCCGGGAACTGAAGCTTTCTTT.

The chain links TRBV27 to TRBJ1-1; perhaps TRBD1 as D (5 bases). The CDR3 contains 14 residues. The germline CDR1 and CDR2 sequences are MNHEY and SMNVEV (reference sequence). Trimming cost V 3 bases and J 6 bases, with 14 bases left between them. The CDR3 sequence: CASSFGAQAAEAFF. Written as DNA, the CDR3 is TGTGCCAGCAGTTTCGGGGCGCAAGCCGCTGAAGCTTTCTTT.

The chain is built from TRBV27 and TRBJ1-2; 8 nucleotides agree with TRBD1. Unmatched junction bases numbered 12, after V lost 2 bases and J lost 4 bases. Germline CDR1 and CDR2: MNHEY and SMNVEV (reference sequence). The CDR3 runs 17 residues. CDR3 residues: CASSLLGQGVSSYGYTF. The DNA for the CDR3 is TGTGCCAGCAGTTTACTAGGACAGGGAGTATCTAGCTATGGCTACACCTTC.

The gene calls are TRBV9 and TRBJ2-3; 7 positions match TRBD2. Losses at the gene ends were 4 bases for V and 2 bases for J; bases not matched to a gene: 7. The germline V gene encodes CDR1 SGDLS and CDR2 YYNGEE. The CDR3 consists of 15 residues. The CDR3: CASSFRGELTDTQYF. In DNA form, the CDR3 reads TGTGCCAGCAGCTTCCGGGGGGAACTCACAGATACGCAGTATTTT.

This chain uses TRBV9 with TRBJ2-2; D may match TRBD1 or TRBD2 (5 bases each). V shed 2 bases and J shed 1 base, with 9 bases lying between them. This CDR3 has 15 amino acids. Germline CDR1 and CDR2: SGDLS and YYNGEE. DNA for the CDR3: TGTGCCAGCAGCGTCGGGACCCTGAACACCGGGGAGCTGTTTTTT. Protein: CASSVGTLNTGELFF.

The V and J genes are TRBV9 and TRBJ2-3; D call uncertain. V was pared by 0 bases and J by 3 bases, with 8 bases between. From germline, CDR1 is SGDLS and CDR2 YYNGEE. The CDR3 extends over 14 amino acids. CDR3 loop: CASSVGKATDTQYF. CDR3 sequence (DNA): TGTGCCAGCAGCGTAGGTAAGGCTACAGATACGCAGTATTTT.